This T cell receptor beta chain was profiled in a study of Ad26.COV2.S vaccination and SARS-CoV-2 variants. V was cut by 3 bases and J by 1 base, with 21 bases left in between. Germline loops: CDR1 ENHRY, CDR2 SYGVKD. This CDR3 is built from 18 residues. As for treatment: approximately 18 received Ad26.COV2.S at low or high dose, single or two shots; several received placebo; per-sample allocation not given. Collection of samples fell on day 63 after the first vaccine or placebo injection. Generated by immunoSEQ multiplex PCR, the TCRdb table keeps only in-frame clones and is missing some. The sample records around 450,000 clones, roughly 88% being singletons.

The receptor was isolated from a person aged 18-60 years who received the Ad26.COV2.S COVID-19 vaccine or a placebo. This sample comprised peripheral blood, obtained in a trial of Ad26.COV2.S vaccine versus placebo. The V gene is TRBV10-3, the J gene TRBJ2-5; D is ambiguous. CDR3 amino acids: CAISDERVGRVSQETQYF. The CDR3 nucleotides read TGTGCCATCAGTGACGAGCGTGTGGGCCGAGTAAGCCAAGAGACCCAGTACTTC.